These 31 T cell receptor beta chains were all obtained from the same sample, sequenced in a study of cytomegalovirus exposure and HLA in healthy donors. In the PCR, 60 Vbeta and 13 Jbeta primers were used. This table comes from immunoSEQ multiplex PCR, and its TCRdb copy is limited to in-frame clones, with some not included. The profile shows roughly 190,000 clones, 55% to 65% of them singletons. The sample comprised PBMCs. These receptors all come from a man aged 40-49 years in good health and CMV-seronegative.

In this sample, this clone turned up a few times. The chain recombines TRBV6-1 with TRBJ1-2; TRBD1 is a possible D gene (5 bases). V lost 5 bases to trimming and J lost 2 bases, with 9 bases between them. Looked up from germline, CDR1 is MNHNS and CDR2 is SASEGT. The CDR3 consists of 13 residues. The CDR3 loop is CASSRAGNYGYTF. In DNA, the CDR3 is TGTGCCAGCAGTCGTGCAGGGAACTATGGCTACACCTTC.

The V gene is TRBV6-1, the J gene TRBJ2-7; 8 nucleotides match TRBD2. V lost 6 bases and J lost 3; bases outside the gene matches: 10. The CDR3 loop spans 15 amino acids. In germline, CDR1 is MNHNS, CDR2 SASEGT. CDR3 sequence: CASSGSGGRYYEQYF. The CDR3 nucleotides are TGTGCCAGCAGCGGAAGCGGGGGCAGGTACTACGAGCAGTACTTC.

The chain couples TRBV14 to TRBJ2-7; 8 bases match TRBD1. In germline, CDR1 is SGHDN, CDR2 FVKESK. The CDR3 sequence is 15 residues long. V shed 4 bases and J 4 bases; nucleotides not matched to a gene: 9. The CDR3 nucleotides read TGTGCCAGCAGCCGGGACAGGATGAGGAGGTACGAGCAGTACTTC. It is translated as CASSRDRMRRYEQYF.

This clone was observed a single time. The V gene is TRBV5-1, the J gene TRBJ1-4; TRBD1 matches 8 bases. The CDR3 is made up of 15 amino acids. Per the germline V gene, CDR1 is SGHRS and CDR2 is YFSETQ. Trimming cost V 7 bases and J 8 bases; bases outside gene matches: 13. The CDR3 region is CASALEQGVGEKLFF. The CDR3 bases are TGCGCCAGCGCCTTGGAACAGGGGGTTGGGGAAAAACTGTTTTTT.

Remarks on this clone: Relative to the germline gene, one junction end is altered; a read error may explain this. The V call is TRBV19, the J call TRBJ2-5, with D possibly matching TRBD2 (5 bases). Looked up from germline, CDR1 is LNHDA and CDR2 is SQIVND (reference sequence). The CDR3 contains 13 residues. The CDR3 sequence: CASNPGTQGTQYF. As DNA, the CDR3 is TGTGCCAGTAACCCGGGAACTCAAGGGACCCAGTACTTC.

This clone was counted a few times. The chain joins TRBV7-2 to TRBJ1-6, with 11 bases fitting TRBD1. CDR3 length: 19 residues. V trimming: 5 bases; J trimming: 5 bases; junction bases outside the gene matches: 14. Germline V gene lookup returns CDR1 SGHTA and CDR2 FQGNSA. The CDR3 DNA reads TGTGCCAGCAGCACAAAATTAGGACAGGGGGCCAATCATAATTCACCCCTCCACTTT. Encoded protein: CASSTKLGQGANHNSPLHF.

V and J are TRBV25-1 and TRBJ2-7, with 8 nucleotides matching TRBD1. This CDR3 has 12 residues. V lost 9 bases and J lost 3; bases outside the gene matches: 4. Germline V gene sequence: CDR1 MGHDK, CDR2 SYGVNS. CDR3 nucleotides: TGTGCCAGTCGACAGGGGAACTACGAGCAGTACTTC. Encoded protein: CASRQGNYEQYF.

This clone was seen only once. The chain's CDR3 is CASTKDRQTYNEQFF. CDR3 bases: TGTGCCAGCACCAAGGACAGGCAGACCTACAATGAGCAGTTCTTC. The chain recombines TRBV27 with TRBJ2-1; 7 bases agree with TRBD1. Germline lookup yields CDR1 MNHEY and CDR2 SMNVEV (reference sequence). The CDR3 is 15 amino acids. J gave up 2 bases and V 7 bases, and 8 bases lay outside the gene matches.

This clone has more than one count but fewer than ten. V gene TRBV20-1 combines with J gene TRBJ1-1, with D unclear. CDR1 DFQATT and CDR2 SNEGSKA come from the germline V gene (reference sequence). V lost 6 bases and J lost 3, with 5 bases in between. The CDR3 loop spans 10 amino acids. CDR3 in amino acids: CSAHYTEAFF. The CDR3 DNA follows: TGCAGTGCCCATTACACTGAAGCTTTCTTT.

This chain connects TRBV2 to TRBJ2-1; 10 positions agree with TRBD1. Germline V CDR1 and CDR2: SNHLY, FYNNEI. Unmatched junction bases numbered 6, after V lost 6 bases and J lost 4 bases. The CDR3 consists of 15 residues. The CDR3: CASSETGGLYNEQFF. As DNA, the CDR3 is TGTGCCAGCAGCGAGACAGGGGGCCTATACAATGAGCAGTTCTTC.

This clone occurred a few times. This CDR3 is also generated by other DNA sequences in the sample. The V call is TRBV7-2, the J call TRBJ2-3, with D possibly being TRBD2 (6 bases). This CDR3 has 12 amino acids. V dropped 4 bases and J dropped 5 bases, with 7 bases sitting between them. Germline CDR1 reads SGHTA; CDR2 reads FQGNSA. CDR3 DNA sequence: TGTGCCAGCAGCTGGAGGGGAGATACGCAGTATTTT. It translates to CASSWRGDTQYF.

This clone was seen a single time. The chain carries TRBV11-2 and TRBJ1-5; D unresolved. The length of the CDR3 is 13 residues. Between the trimmed V and J ends, which lost 5 bases and 6 bases, there was a span of 11 bases. CDR1 and CDR2 from the germline V gene are SGHAT and FQNNGV. DNA for the CDR3: TGTGCCAGCAGCCCCCCCAGTCTTCAGCCCCAGCATTTT. This encodes CASSPPSLQPQHF.

The gene calls are TRBV19 and TRBJ1-4; TRBD1 agrees at 9 bases. V lost 3 bases, J lost 6 bases, and 11 bases stayed unmatched. CDR1 is LNHDA and CDR2 is SQIVND in the germline V gene (reference sequence). The CDR3 consists of 17 residues. CDR3 bases: TGTGCCAGTAGTATGGGGACAGGGCCCTATGGGGATGAAAAACTGTTTTTT. Amino acid sequence: CASSMGTGPYGDEKLFF.

This clone has just a few counts. The chain links TRBV4-1 to TRBJ2-5, with unresolved D. Trimming cost V 1 base and J 5 bases, with 11 bases left between them. The CDR3 totals 14 residues. CDR1 and CDR2 (germline): MGHRA, YSYEKL. The CDR3 is CASSQGADVETQYF. CDR3 DNA sequence: TGCGCCAGCAGCCAAGGGGCAGATGTGGAGACCCAGTACTTC.

V is TRBV2 and J is TRBJ2-1, with 8 bases that match TRBD1. CDR1 and CDR2 from the germline V gene are SNHLY and FYNNEI. The V gene end was trimmed by 8 bases and the J gene end by 1 base; junction bases not matched to a gene: 10. This CDR3 has 16 amino acids. Here the CDR3 DNA reads TGTGCCAGCTTGACAGGGGTTGAGGCGTCCTACAATGAGCAGTTCTTC. Translating it yields CASLTGVEASYNEQFF.

V gene TRBV5-1 combines with J gene TRBJ2-1, with TRBD1 matching 7 bases. From germline, CDR1 is SGHRS and CDR2 YFSETQ. Unmatched junction bases numbered 6, after V lost 4 bases and J lost 5 bases. The CDR3 runs 14 residues. The CDR3 region has the DNA TGCGCCAGCAGCACGGACAGGATAGACAATGAGCAGTTCTTC. Residues: CASSTDRIDNEQFF.

The chain links TRBV15 to TRBJ1-1, with 8 bases matching TRBD1. V dropped 6 bases and J dropped 3; count of bases not matched to a gene: 3. Germline values: CDR1 LNHNV, CDR2 YYDKDF (reference sequence). The CDR3 spans 13 residues. The CDR3 bases are TGTGCCACCAGTATACAGGGGGACACTGAAGCTTTCTTT. This gives the protein CATSIQGDTEAFF.

The V and J genes are TRBV27 and TRBJ2-5; perhaps TRBD2 as D (7 bases). Germline CDR1 MNHEY, CDR2 SMNVEV (reference sequence). Trimming removed 8 bases from V and 13 bases from J, with 20 bases in between. This CDR3 is built from 12 residues. The CDR3 sequence: CASLNAGGPWYF. DNA for the CDR3: TGTGCCAGCCTCAATGCCGGGGGGCCGTGGTACTTC.

The chain couples TRBV12-5 to TRBJ1-1, with D tentatively TRBD1 (6 bases). Trimming took 2 bases from V and 4 from J, leaving 17 bases between them. The CDR3 sequence is 16 residues long. In germline, CDR1 is LGHNT, CDR2 FRNRAP. The CDR3 DNA sequence: TGTGCTAGTGGTTTGCCTCAGCCCAGGGGCCTCACTGAAGCTTTCTTT. It yields the protein CASGLPQPRGLTEAFF.

The rearrangement uses TRBV5-1 and TRBJ2-7; D perhaps matches TRBD2 (6 bases). Trimming removed 0 bases from V and 3 bases from J, with 13 bases in between. The CDR3 is made up of 15 amino acids. Germline V CDR1 and CDR2: SGHRS, YFSETQ. For the CDR3, the DNA is TGCGCCAGCAGCTTGGGCGGCGGGGCCAACTACGAGCAGTACTTC. Amino acids: CASSLGGGANYEQYF.

The CDR3 sequence is CASSGTSAYNEQFF. The CDR3 nucleotides read TGTGCCAGCTCCGGGACTAGCGCGTACAATGAGCAGTTCTTC. This sequence joins TRBV6-5 and TRBJ2-1, with 10 bases identical to TRBD2. Germline CDR1 and CDR2: MNHEY and SVGAGI. V trimming: 8 bases; J trimming: 4 bases; junction bases outside the gene matches: 5. The length of the CDR3 is 14 residues.

This clone occurred a few times. The chain uses TRBV6-5 and TRBJ1-2; D might be TRBD1 (6 bases). V was pared by 5 bases and J by 7 bases, with 17 bases between. The CDR3 loop spans 14 amino acids. Germline CDR1 and CDR2: MNHEY and SVGAGI. The CDR3 is CASSKQGYKAGYTF. CDR3 DNA: TGTGCCAGCAGTAAACAGGGTTACAAAGCTGGCTACACCTTC.

V and J are TRBV5-8 and TRBJ2-1, with a possible D match to TRBD2 (5 bases). CDR1 is SGHTS, CDR2 YDEGEE, per germline. Trimming stripped 4 bases from V and 8 bases from J, with 10 bases between. The CDR3 runs to 12 residues. CDR3 sequence reads: CASSSGGYEQFF. The CDR3 nucleotides read TGTGCCAGCAGCAGCGGTGGATATGAGCAGTTCTTC.

The chain recombines TRBV5-1 with TRBJ1-6; maybe TRBD1 (6 bases). In germline, CDR1 is SGHRS, CDR2 YFSETQ. Trimming removed 2 bases at V and 10 bases at J, with 10 bases between. This CDR3 contains 13 residues. The CDR3 region is CASSFGGPSPLHF. CDR3 sequence (DNA): TGCGCCAGCAGCTTCGGGGGGCCCTCACCCCTCCACTTT.

A word on this clone: A read error may account for a junction end that differs from germline. The chain links TRBV7-9 to TRBJ2-7; D is perhaps TRBD1 (6 bases). Germline V gives CDR1 SEHNR, CDR2 FQNEAQ (reference sequence). The CDR3 contains 15 residues. The CDR3 coding sequence is TGTTCCAGCAGCTTAGTACAGGGATTTTCCTACGAGCAGTACTTC. This codes for CSSSLVQGFSYEQYF.

The rearrangement links TRBV7-2 to TRBJ2-3; tentatively, D is TRBD1 (6 bases). The CDR3 has 16 amino acids. Germline lookup yields CDR1 SGHTA and CDR2 FQGNSA. V dropped 5 bases and J dropped 5 bases, with 20 bases sitting between them. CDR3: CASSPESYRVQDTQYF. The CDR3 DNA is TGTGCCAGCAGCCCCGAGAGTTACAGGGTGCAAGATACGCAGTATTTT.

The chain joins TRBV5-4 to TRBJ2-3, with TRBD1 matching over 9 bases. The V gene end was trimmed by 0 bases and the J gene end by 2 bases; junction bases not matched to a gene: 1. Germline CDR1 reads SGHNT; CDR2 reads YYREEE (reference sequence). The CDR3 contains 15 residues. The CDR3 DNA reads as TGTGCCAGCAGCTTGGGGGACAGGGCCACAGATACGCAGTATTTT. Its protein is CASSLGDRATDTQYF.

About this clone itself: A junction boundary mismatches the germline segment, possibly from a read error. This CDR3 reads CSSSPTSAPYNEQFF. CDR3 nucleotide sequence: TGTTCCAGCAGCCCGACTAGCGCACCCTACAATGAGCAGTTCTTC. The chain is built from TRBV7-9 and TRBJ2-1; 8 bases match TRBD2. The V gene's germline CDR1 is SEHNR and CDR2 FQNEAQ (reference sequence). This CDR3 is 15 amino acids long.

The table lists this clone with a few counts. This CDR3 reads CASSQEAEHPYNEQFF. Written as DNA, the CDR3 is TGCGCCAGCAGCCAAGAAGCGGAACACCCCTACAATGAGCAGTTCTTC. V and J are TRBV4-3 and TRBJ2-1; TRBD2 is a possible D gene (5 bases). The V gene's germline CDR1 is LGHNA and CDR2 YSLEER. V dropped 0 bases and J dropped 2 bases, with 11 bases sitting between them. This CDR3 spans 16 amino acids.

The V gene is TRBV5-6, the J gene TRBJ2-3; TRBD2 aligns across 8 bases. V lost 2 bases to trimming and J lost 1 base; unmatched junction nucleotides: 3. Germline values: CDR1 SGHDT, CDR2 YYEEEE. The CDR3 is made up of 15 amino acids. The CDR3 loop reads CASSFLTSGTDTQYF. The CDR3 DNA reads TGTGCCAGCAGCTTCCTGACTAGCGGCACAGATACGCAGTATTTT.

The CDR3 DNA reads as TGTGCCAGCAGTTACGGAGTTCAGTACTTC. Its translation is CASSYGVQYF. V is TRBV28 and J is TRBJ2-4, with D unresolved. V was cut by 4 bases and J by 11 bases, with 6 bases left in between. Germline values: CDR1 MDHEN, CDR2 SYDVKM. This CDR3 comprises 10 residues.